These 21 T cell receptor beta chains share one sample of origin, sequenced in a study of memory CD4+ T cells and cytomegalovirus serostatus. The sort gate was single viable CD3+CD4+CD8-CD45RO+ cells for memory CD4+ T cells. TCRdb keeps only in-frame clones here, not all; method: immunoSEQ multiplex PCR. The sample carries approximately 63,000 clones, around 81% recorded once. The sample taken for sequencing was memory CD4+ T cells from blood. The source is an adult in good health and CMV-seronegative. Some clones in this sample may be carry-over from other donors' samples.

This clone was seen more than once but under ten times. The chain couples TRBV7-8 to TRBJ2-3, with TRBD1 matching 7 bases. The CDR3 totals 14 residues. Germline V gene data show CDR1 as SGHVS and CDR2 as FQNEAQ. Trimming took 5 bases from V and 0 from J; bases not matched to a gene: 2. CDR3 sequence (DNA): TGTGCCAGCAGCCAGGGACAGAGCACAGATACGCAGTATTTT. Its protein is CASSQGQSTDTQYF.

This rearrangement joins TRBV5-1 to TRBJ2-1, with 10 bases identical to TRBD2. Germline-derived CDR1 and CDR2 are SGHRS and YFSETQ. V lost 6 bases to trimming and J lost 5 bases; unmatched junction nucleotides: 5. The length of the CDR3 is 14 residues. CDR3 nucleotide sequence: TGCGCCAGCACCTATCTAGCGGGAGACAATGAGCAGTTCTTC. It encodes CASTYLAGDNEQFF.

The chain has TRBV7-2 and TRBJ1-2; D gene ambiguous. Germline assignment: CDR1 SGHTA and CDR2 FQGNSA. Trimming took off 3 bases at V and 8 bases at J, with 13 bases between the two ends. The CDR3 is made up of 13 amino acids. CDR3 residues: CASSFFDSSGYTF. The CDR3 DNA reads TGTGCCAGCAGCTTTTTTGACTCGAGCGGCTACACCTTC.

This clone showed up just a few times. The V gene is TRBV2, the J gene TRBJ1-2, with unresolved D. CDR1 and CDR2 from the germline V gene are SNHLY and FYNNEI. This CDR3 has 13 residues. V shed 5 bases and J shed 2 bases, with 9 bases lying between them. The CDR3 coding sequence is TGTGCCAGCAGTACCGACGGCAACTATGGCTACACCTTC. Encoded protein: CASSTDGNYGYTF.

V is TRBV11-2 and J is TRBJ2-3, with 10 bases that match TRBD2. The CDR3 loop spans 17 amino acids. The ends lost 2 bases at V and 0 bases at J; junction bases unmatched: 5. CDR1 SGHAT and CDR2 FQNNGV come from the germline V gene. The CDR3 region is CASSLSERGGSTDTQYF. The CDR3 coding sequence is TGTGCCAGCAGCTTATCTGAGCGGGGGGGGAGCACAGATACGCAGTATTTT.

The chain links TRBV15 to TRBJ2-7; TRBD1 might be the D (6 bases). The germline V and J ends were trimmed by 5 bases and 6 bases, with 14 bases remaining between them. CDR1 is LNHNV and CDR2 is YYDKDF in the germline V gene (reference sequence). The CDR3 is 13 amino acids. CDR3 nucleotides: TGTGCCACCAGCTTGAAGGAACAGGGCGAGCAGTACTTC. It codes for CATSLKEQGEQYF.

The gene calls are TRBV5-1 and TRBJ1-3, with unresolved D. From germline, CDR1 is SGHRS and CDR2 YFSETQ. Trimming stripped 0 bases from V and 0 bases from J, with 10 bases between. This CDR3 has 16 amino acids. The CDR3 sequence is CASSLERPLSGNTIYF. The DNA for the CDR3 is TGCGCCAGCAGCTTGGAACGGCCGCTCTCTGGAAACACCATATATTTT.

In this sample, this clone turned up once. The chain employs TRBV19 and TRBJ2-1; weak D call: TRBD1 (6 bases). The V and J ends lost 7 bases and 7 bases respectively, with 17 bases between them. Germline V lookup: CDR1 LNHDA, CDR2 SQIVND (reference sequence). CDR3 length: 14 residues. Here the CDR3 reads CASTNPGTPNEQFF. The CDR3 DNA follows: TGTGCCAGTACCAATCCCGGGACACCAAATGAGCAGTTCTTC. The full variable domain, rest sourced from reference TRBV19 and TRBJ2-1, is DGGITQSPKYLFRKEGQNVTLSCEQNLNHDAMYWYRQDPGQGLRLIYYSQIVNDFQKGDIAEGYSVSREKKESFPLTVTSAQKNPTAFYLCASTNPGTPNEQFFGPGTRLTVL.

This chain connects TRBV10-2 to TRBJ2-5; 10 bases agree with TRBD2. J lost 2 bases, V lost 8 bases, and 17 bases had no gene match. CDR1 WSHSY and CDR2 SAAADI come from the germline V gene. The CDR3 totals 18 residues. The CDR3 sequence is CASGQIAGGPPDQETQYF. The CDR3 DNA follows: TGCGCCAGCGGCCAAATAGCGGGGGGACCGCCTGATCAAGAGACCCAGTACTTC.

The CDR3, as DNA: TGCGCCAGCAGCCGAGCCATGGACATCTTGCGTGCCTACGAGCAGTACTTC. It yields the protein CASSRAMDILRAYEQYF. The chain recombines TRBV4-1 with TRBJ2-7; weak D call: TRBD1 (5 bases). Germline assignment: CDR1 MGHRA and CDR2 YSYEKL. There are 17 residues in the CDR3. V lost 4 bases and J lost 2, with 21 bases in between.

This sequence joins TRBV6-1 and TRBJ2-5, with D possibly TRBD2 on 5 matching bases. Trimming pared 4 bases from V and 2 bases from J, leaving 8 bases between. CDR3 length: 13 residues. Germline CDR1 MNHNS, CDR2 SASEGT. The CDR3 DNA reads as TGTGCCAGCAGTGGAGGAGGTCAAGAGACCCAGTACTTC. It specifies CASSGGGQETQYF.

CDR3 sequence (DNA): TGTGCCAGCAGTTACTCGAACACGAAAAACACCGGGGAGCTGTTTTTT. It yields the protein CASSYSNTKNTGELFF. The chain has TRBV6-5 and TRBJ2-2; the D is unclear. The CDR3 covers 16 residues. Trimming cost V 0 bases and J 2 bases, with 10 bases left between them. Germline V CDR1 and CDR2: MNHEY, SVGAGI.

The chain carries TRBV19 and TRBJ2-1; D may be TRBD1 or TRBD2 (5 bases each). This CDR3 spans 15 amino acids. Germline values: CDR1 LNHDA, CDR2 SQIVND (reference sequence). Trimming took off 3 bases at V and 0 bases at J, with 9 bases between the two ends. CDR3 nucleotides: TGTGCCAGTAGTATGGGGGAACGCTCCTACAATGAGCAGTTCTTC. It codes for CASSMGERSYNEQFF. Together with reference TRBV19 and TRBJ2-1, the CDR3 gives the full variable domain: DGGITQSPKYLFRKEGQNVTLSCEQNLNHDAMYWYRQDPGQGLRLIYYSQIVNDFQKGDIAEGYSVSREKKESFPLTVTSAQKNPTAFYLCASSMGERSYNEQFFGPGTRLTVL.

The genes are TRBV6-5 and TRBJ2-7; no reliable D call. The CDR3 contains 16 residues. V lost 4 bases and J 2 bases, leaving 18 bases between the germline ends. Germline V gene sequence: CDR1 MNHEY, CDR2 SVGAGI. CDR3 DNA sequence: TGTGCCAGCAGTTGGGATTCCTATGTCGGACCCTACGAGCAGTACTTC. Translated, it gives CASSWDSYVGPYEQYF.

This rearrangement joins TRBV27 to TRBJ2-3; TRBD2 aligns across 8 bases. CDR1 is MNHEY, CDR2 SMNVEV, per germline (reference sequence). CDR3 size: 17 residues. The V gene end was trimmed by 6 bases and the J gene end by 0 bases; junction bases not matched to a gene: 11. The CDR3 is CASRRRAGGTSTDTQYF. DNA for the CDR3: TGTGCCAGCAGGCGAAGGGCGGGGGGTACTAGCACAGATACGCAGTATTTT.

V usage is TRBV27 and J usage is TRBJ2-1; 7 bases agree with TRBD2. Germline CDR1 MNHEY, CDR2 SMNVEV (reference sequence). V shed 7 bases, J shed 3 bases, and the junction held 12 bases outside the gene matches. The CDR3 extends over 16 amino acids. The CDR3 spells CASKGGSYLDYNEQFF. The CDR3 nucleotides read TGTGCCAGCAAGGGCGGGAGTTACCTGGACTACAATGAGCAGTTCTTC.

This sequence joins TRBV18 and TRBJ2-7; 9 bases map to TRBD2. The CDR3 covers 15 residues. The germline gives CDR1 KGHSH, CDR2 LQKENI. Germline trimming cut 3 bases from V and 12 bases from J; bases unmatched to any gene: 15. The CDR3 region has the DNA TGTGCCAGCTCACCCCCTGGCGGGGGGGCTTTCTTAGTGTACTTC. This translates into CASSPPGGGAFLVYF. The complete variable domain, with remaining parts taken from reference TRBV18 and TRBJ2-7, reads NAGVMQNPRHLVRRRGQEARLRCSPMKGHSHVYWYRQLPEEGLKFMVYLQKENIIDESGMPKERFSAEFPKEGPSILRIQQVVRGDSAAYFCASSPPGGGAFLVYFGPGTRLTVT.

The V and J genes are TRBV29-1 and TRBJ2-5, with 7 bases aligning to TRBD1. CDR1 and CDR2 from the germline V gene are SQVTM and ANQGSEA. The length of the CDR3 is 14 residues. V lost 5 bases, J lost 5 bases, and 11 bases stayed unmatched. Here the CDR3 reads CSVPVGGLGETQYF. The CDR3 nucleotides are TGCAGCGTTCCTGTAGGGGGCCTGGGGGAGACCCAGTACTTC.

CDR3 residues: CASSLVGGSGSYNEQFF. The CDR3 bases are TGCGCCAGCAGCTTGGTGGGGGGTAGCGGGAGTTATAATGAGCAGTTCTTC. This chain joins TRBV5-1 and TRBJ2-1, with 9 nucleotides matching TRBD2. V dropped 0 bases and J dropped 7; count of bases not matched to a gene: 11. CDR3 length: 17 amino acids. Looked up from germline, CDR1 is SGHRS and CDR2 is YFSETQ. Complete variable domain (other parts from reference TRBV5-1 and TRBJ2-1): KAGVTQTPRYLIKTRGQQVTLSCSPISGHRSVSWYQQTPGQGLQFLFEYFSETQRNKGNFPGRFSGRQFSNSRSEMNVSTLELGDSALYLCASSLVGGSGSYNEQFFGPGTRLTVL.

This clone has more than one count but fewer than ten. CDR3 protein: CASSPLTSSGDTQYF. CDR3 DNA sequence: TGTGCCAGCTCACCCTTGACTAGTTCTGGAGATACGCAGTATTTT. The gene calls are TRBV18 and TRBJ2-3; tentative D call: TRBD2 (6 bases). The CDR3 has 15 residues. Germline CDR1 reads KGHSH; CDR2 reads LQKENI. The V end lost 3 bases, the J end lost 5 bases, and 15 bases lay between the germline ends.

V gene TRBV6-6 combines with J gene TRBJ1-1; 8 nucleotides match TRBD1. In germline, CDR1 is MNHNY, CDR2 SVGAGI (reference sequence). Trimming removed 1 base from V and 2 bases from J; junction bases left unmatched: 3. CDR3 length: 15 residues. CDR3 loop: CASSYWTGKNTEAFF. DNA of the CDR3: TGTGCCAGCAGTTACTGGACAGGGAAAAACACTGAAGCTTTCTTT.